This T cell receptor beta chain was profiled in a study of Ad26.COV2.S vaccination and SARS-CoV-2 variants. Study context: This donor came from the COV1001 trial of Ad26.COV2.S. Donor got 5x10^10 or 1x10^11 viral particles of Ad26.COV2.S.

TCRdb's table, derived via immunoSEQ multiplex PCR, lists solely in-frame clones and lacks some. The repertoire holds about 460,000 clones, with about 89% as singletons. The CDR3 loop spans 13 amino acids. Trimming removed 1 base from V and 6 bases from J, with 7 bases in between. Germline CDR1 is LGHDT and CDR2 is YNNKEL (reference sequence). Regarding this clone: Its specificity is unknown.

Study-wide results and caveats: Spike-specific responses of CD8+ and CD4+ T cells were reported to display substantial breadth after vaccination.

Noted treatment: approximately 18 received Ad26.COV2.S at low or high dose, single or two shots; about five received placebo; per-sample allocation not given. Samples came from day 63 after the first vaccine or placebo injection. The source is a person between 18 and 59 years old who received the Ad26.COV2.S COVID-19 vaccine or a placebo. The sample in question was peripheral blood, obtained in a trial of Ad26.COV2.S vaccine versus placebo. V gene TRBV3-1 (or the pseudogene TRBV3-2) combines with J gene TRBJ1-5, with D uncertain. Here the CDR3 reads CASSQVPSQPQHF. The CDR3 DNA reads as TGTGCCAGCAGCCAAGTCCCATCTCAGCCCCAGCATTTT.